This T cell receptor beta chain appears in the sequencing data of a study of shared clonotypes between healthy human individuals. Germline lookup yields CDR1 SGDLS and CDR2 YYNGEE. The CDR3 length is 15 residues. Trimming shortened V by 1 base and J by 2 bases, and 11 bases separated the two germline ends. Every one of the donors was a Caucasian adult that lived in Nashville, Tennessee. Replicate PCRs from sorted subsets contained approximately 200 ng DNA, which is 30,000 to 35,000 T cell genomes. Original processing notes: As immunoSEQ supplied junction-only sequences (without quality scores), filtering differed. Here immunoSEQ multiplex PCR was the method, and the copy in TCRdb shows in-frame clones only, minus some. V, J and clone size were drawn from that table, and D and trimming were deduced from the DNA. The profile covers approximately 2,300,000 clones, with around 92% appearing a single time and 0.3% to 0.45% taken by the ten largest.

Sequenced input: naive CD4+ T cells from PBMCs. The sample's subset: CD45RA+ positively selected. The sequence was collected from a man between 18 and 29 years old in good health. Some clones in this sample may be carry-over from other donors' samples. The rearrangement links TRBV9 to TRBJ2-3; D not resolved. The CDR3 spells CASSVSPINTDTQYF. In DNA form, the CDR3 reads TGTGCCAGCAGCGTATCCCCAATAAACACAGATACGCAGTATTTT.